This TCR beta chain originates from a study of T cell changes during pregnancy in multiple sclerosis. Trimming at V came to 3 bases and at J to 8 bases, leaving 10 bases not matched to a gene. The germline V gene has CDR1 SGHTA and CDR2 FQGNSA. This CDR3 region has 15 residues. Clones were sequenced by immunoSEQ multiplex PCR, and TCRdb holds only the in-frame ones, with some missing. The sample includes 25,000 to 35,000 clones, 90% of them seen just once. This receptor was taken from a female donor in good health, enrolled as a control in a pregnancy study. Here the sequenced sample was CD4+ T cells from peripheral blood mononuclear cells, taken in the second trimester of pregnancy. The chain employs TRBV7-2 and TRBJ1-2; 9 positions agree with TRBD1. CDR3: CASSFGQGLSQGYTF. The CDR3 nucleotides read TGTGCCAGCAGCTTCGGACAGGGGTTATCACAAGGCTACACCTTC.